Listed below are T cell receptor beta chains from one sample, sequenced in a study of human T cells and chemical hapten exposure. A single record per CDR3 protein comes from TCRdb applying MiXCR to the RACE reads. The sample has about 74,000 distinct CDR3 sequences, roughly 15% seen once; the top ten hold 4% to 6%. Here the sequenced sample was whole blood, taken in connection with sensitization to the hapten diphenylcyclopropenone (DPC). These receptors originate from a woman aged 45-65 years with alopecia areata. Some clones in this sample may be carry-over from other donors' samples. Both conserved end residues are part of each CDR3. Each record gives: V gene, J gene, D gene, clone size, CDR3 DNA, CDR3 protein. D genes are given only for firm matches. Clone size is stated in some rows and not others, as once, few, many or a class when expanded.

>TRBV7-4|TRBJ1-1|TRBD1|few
TGTGCCAGCAGCCCCCCAAACGGGACAGGGGTGAACACTGAAGCTTTCTTT
CASSPPNGTGVNTEAFF
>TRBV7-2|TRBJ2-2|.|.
TGTGCCAGCAGCTCCGGGACACTAATCACCGGGGAGCTGTTTTTT
CASSSGTLITGELFF
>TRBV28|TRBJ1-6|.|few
TGTGCCAGCACCGAAAATAATTCACCCCTCCACTTT
CASTENNSPLHF
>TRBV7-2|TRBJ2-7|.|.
TGTGCCAGCAGCTTAGAGTCGATTTACGAGCAGTACTTC
CASSLESIYEQYF
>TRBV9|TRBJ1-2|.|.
TGTGCCAGCAGCGGACCCGACTATGGCTACACCTTC
CASSGPDYGYTF
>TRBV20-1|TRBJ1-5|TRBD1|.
TGCAGTGCTAGAGATAGGACAGGCGGGCCTCAGCCCCAGCATTTT
CSARDRTGGPQPQHF
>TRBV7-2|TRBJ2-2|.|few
TGTGCCAGCAGCCACCAAACAGGCCTAAACACCGGGGAGCTGTTTTTT
CASSHQTGLNTGELFF
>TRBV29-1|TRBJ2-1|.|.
TGCAGCGTTCTCAGGGGGGTGGCTTCAACCTACAATGAGCAGTTCTTC
CSVLRGVASTYNEQFF
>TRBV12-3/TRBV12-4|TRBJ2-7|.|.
TGTGCCAGCAGTTTAATTTCCGAGGGCCTCCGGGTGGTCGAGCAGTACTTC
CASSLISEGLRVVEQYF
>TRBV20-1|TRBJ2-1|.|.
TGCAGTGCTAGAGAGGGCAATGAGCAGTTCTTC
CSAREGNEQFF
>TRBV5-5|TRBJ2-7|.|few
TGTGCCAGCAGCTTGGCGTGGGACGGAACTACCTACGAGCAGTACTTC
CASSLAWDGTTYEQYF
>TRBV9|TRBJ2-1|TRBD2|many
TGTGCCAGCAGCGTAGGCGCTAGCGGAAACAATGAGCAGTTCTTC
CASSVGASGNNEQFF
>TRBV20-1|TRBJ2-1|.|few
TGCAGTGCTAGAGACGGAAGACGGGTGGTTGAGCAGTTCTTC
CSARDGRRVVEQFF
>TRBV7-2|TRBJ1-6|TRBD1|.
TGTGCCAGCAGCCCATTCGGGGGGACAGATAATTCACCCCTCCACTTT
CASSPFGGTDNSPLHF
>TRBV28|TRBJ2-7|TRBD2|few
TGTGCCAGCAGCCTCCACGGGAGGGCCGACAGCTCCTACGAGCAGTACTTC
CASSLHGRADSSYEQYF
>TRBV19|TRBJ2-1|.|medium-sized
TGTGCCAGTAACCCCGGGGCGGGGTCCGCCAATGAGCAGTTCTTC
CASNPGAGSANEQFF
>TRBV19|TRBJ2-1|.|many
TGTGCCAGTAGTATTAAATACCAAGGCAATGAGCAGTTCTTC
CASSIKYQGNEQFF
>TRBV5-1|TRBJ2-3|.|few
TGCGCCAGCAGCTTGGGGGAGGCCGCAGATACGCAGTATTTT
CASSLGEAADTQYF
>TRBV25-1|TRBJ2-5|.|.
TGTGCCAGCAGTGAGACACGCCAAGAGACCCAGTACTTC
CASSETRQETQYF
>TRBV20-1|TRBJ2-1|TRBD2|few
TGCAGTGCTAGAGCGGGAGGGCTTGAGCAGTTCTTC
CSARAGGLEQFF
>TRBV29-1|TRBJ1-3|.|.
TGCAGCGTATCCTCTGGAAACACCATATATTTT
CSVSSGNTIYF
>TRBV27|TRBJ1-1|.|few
TGTGCCAGCAGAGAATTGGGACGATTGAACACTGAAGCTTTCTTT
CASRELGRLNTEAFF
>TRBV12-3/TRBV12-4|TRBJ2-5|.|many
TGTGCCAGCAGATTAAAGGGAGAGACCCAGTACTTC
CASRLKGETQYF
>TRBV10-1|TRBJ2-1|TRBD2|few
TGCGCCAGCAGTGAGGGGACTAGCGGGAGGGATGAGCAGTTCTTC
CASSEGTSGRDEQFF
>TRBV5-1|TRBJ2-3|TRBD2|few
TGCGCCAGCAGCTTGGCCGCGACTAGCGGCAACACAGATACGCAGTATTTT
CASSLAATSGNTDTQYF
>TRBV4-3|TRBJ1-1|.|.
TGCGCCAGCAGCCAAGAAAGAGGAAGGGTGAACACTGAAGCTTTCTTT
CASSQERGRVNTEAFF
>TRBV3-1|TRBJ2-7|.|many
TGTGCCAGCAGCCAAGGGGGTGGATACGAGCAGTACTTC
CASSQGGGYEQYF
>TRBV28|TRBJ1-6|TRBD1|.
TGTGCCAGCAGTTTGGGACAGAATAATTCACCCCTCCACTTT
CASSLGQNNSPLHF
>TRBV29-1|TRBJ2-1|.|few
TGCAGCGTTGCAGTTCCGTACAATGAGCAGTTCTTC
CSVAVPYNEQFF
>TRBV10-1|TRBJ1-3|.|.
TGCGCCAGCAGTGAAGGGATTGCCTCTGGAAACACCATATATTTT
CASSEGIASGNTIYF
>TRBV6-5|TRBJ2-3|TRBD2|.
TGTGCCAGCAGTTACTCGTCTAGCGGGAGATCGGATACGCAGTATTTT
CASSYSSSGRSDTQYF
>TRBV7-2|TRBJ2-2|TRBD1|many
TGTGCCAGCAGCTTGACAGGGAAGTCGGAGCTGTTTTTT
CASSLTGKSELFF